A selection of T cell receptor beta chains follows, all from one sample in a study of cytomegalovirus exposure and HLA in healthy donors. Sequencing was performed with immunoSEQ multiplex PCR; in TCRdb, only in-frame clones are kept and a portion is missing. This repertoire shows fewer than 200,000 clones, about three quarters found once; its top ten account for about 1.4%. Material: PBMCs. The receptors originated from a girl between 10 and 17 years old in good health and CMV-seronegative. The CDR3 runs from the conserved cysteine through the conserved F or W. D genes are given only for firm matches. Clone size, where shown, is once, few, many, or a class for clones that have expanded.

clone size: -
V gene: TRBV25-1
D gene: -
J gene: TRBJ1-1
CDR3 protein: CASLDRTSNTEAFF
CDR3 DNA: TGTGCCAGCCTCGACAGGACTTCGAACACTGAAGCTTTCTTT

clone size: -
V gene: TRBV5-6
D gene: -
J gene: TRBJ2-7
CDR3 protein: CASLLSRGTVYYEQYF
CDR3 DNA: TGTGCCAGCCTGCTGTCCCGGGGAACCGTTTACTACGAGCAGTACTTC

clone size: few
V gene: TRBV5-1
D gene: -
J gene: TRBJ1-5
CDR3 protein: CASSSGGFRGYSNQPQHF
CDR3 DNA: TGCGCCAGCAGCTCGGGGGGGTTTCGAGGGTATAGCAATCAGCCCCAGCATTTT

clone size: -
V gene: TRBV13
D gene: -
J gene: TRBJ2-7
CDR3 protein: CASSLQVGDEQYF
CDR3 DNA: TGTGCCAGCAGCCTACAGGTCGGCGACGAGCAGTACTTC

clone size: -
V gene: TRBV7-9
D gene: TRBD1
J gene: TRBJ1-5
CDR3 protein: CASSLAGTGGNQPQHF
CDR3 DNA: TGTGCCAGCAGCTTAGCCGGGACAGGGGGCAATCAGCCCCAGCATTTT

clone size: -
V gene: TRBV11-3
D gene: -
J gene: TRBJ2-2
CDR3 protein: CASSPDRTTNTGELFF
CDR3 DNA: TGTGCCAGCAGCCCCGACAGAACTACGAACACCGGGGAGCTGTTTTTT

clone size: -
V gene: TRBV5-1
D gene: -
J gene: TRBJ2-2
CDR3 protein: CASLDSPNTGELFF
CDR3 DNA: TGCGCCAGCTTGGACAGCCCGAACACCGGGGAGCTGTTTTTT

clone size: few
V gene: TRBV7-2
D gene: TRBD1
J gene: TRBJ2-7
CDR3 protein: CASSPRQQGAYEQYF
CDR3 DNA: TGTGCCAGCAGCCCGCGGCAACAGGGGGCTTACGAGCAGTACTTC

clone size: -
V gene: TRBV9
D gene: -
J gene: TRBJ1-6
CDR3 protein: CASRNRDTENSPLHF
CDR3 DNA: TGTGCCAGCAGGAACCGGGACACAGAGAATTCACCCCTCCACTTT

clone size: -
V gene: TRBV19
D gene: -
J gene: TRBJ1-6
CDR3 protein: CASSTFWQSNSPLHF
CDR3 DNA: TGTGCCAGTAGTACGTTTTGGCAGTCCAATTCACCCCTCCACTTT

clone size: -
V gene: TRBV4-1
D gene: -
J gene: TRBJ1-2
CDR3 protein: CASSQEGQGIYGYTF
CDR3 DNA: TGCGCCAGCAGCCAAGAAGGGCAGGGGATCTATGGCTACACCTTC

clone size: few
V gene: TRBV15
D gene: -
J gene: TRBJ1-5
CDR3 protein: CATTGIRNQPQHF
CDR3 DNA: TGTGCCACAACAGGTATACGGAATCAGCCCCAGCATTTT

clone size: -
V gene: TRBV7-8
D gene: TRBD1
J gene: TRBJ2-5
CDR3 protein: CASSLVAGGETQYF
CDR3 DNA: TGTGCCAGCAGCTTAGTGGCAGGGGGCGAGACCCAGTACTTC

clone size: -
V gene: TRBV7-9
D gene: TRBD1
J gene: TRBJ2-7
CDR3 protein: CASSLVPTGQGLSYEQYF
CDR3 DNA: TGTGCCAGCAGCTTAGTCCCAACCGGACAGGGTCTCTCCTACGAGCAGTACTTC

clone size: -
V gene: TRBV19
D gene: TRBD1
J gene: TRBJ1-1
CDR3 protein: CASSTTGGTEAFF
CDR3 DNA: TGTGCCAGTAGTACTACAGGGGGCACTGAAGCTTTCTTT